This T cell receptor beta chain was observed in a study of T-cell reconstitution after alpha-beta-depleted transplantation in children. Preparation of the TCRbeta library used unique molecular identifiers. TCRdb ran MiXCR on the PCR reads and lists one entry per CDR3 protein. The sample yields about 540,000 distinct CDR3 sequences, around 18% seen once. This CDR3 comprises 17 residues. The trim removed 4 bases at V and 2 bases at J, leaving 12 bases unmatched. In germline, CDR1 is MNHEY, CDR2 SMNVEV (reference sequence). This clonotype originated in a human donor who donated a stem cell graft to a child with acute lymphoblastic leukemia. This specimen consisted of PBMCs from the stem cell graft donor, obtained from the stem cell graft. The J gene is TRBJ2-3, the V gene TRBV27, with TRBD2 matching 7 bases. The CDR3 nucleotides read TGTGCCAGCAGTTCCCTCTTCGGGGAGGGGCTCACAGATACGCAGTATTTT. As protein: CASSSLFGEGLTDTQYF.